Described below is a single T cell receptor (beta chain) sequence and its context. Its target is not known. These data are taken from a study of T cell responses to AZD1222 COVID-19 vaccine. Using immunoSEQ multiplex PCR, the repertoire was profiled, and TCRdb retains in-frame clones only, with some absent. Of about 120,000 clones in the sample, approximately 85% were seen once. The junction had 7 bases not matched to a gene; V was cut back by 1 base and J by 1 base. Germline loops: CDR1 SGHNT, CDR2 YENEEA. The CDR3 covers 17 residues. Study findings and constraints: Two doses of AZD1222 preceded a rise in Spike-specific TCR breadth and depth. Across spike, vaccine-associated CD4 TCRs were found, dominant at 160-218 and 743-854.

This chain joins TRBV11-3 and TRBJ1-1, with 9 bases fitting TRBD1. The sequencing here drew on peripheral blood, taken on day 0 of AZD1222 vaccination. This receptor was obtained from an adult in good health. DNA for the CDR3: TGTGCCAGCAGCTTAGCTGGGACAGGGACCAGGAACACTGAAGCTTTCTTT. Its protein is CASSLAGTGTRNTEAFF.